This T cell receptor (beta chain) was recorded in a study of blood T cell repertoires in COVID-19. Turning to the study itself: COVID-19 samples from acute and convalescent phases originated in the United States, Italy and Spain. T cells, B-cell-depleted T cells, or PBMCs supplied cDNA or gDNA.

As processed by the authors: How many nucleated cells were present was estimated from reference gene primer amplification. Assay: immunoSEQ multiplex PCR; the TCRdb copy retains only in-frame clones and omits some. V and J calls and clone size follow that table, whereas D and trimming were derived from the DNA. The table lists a few hundred thousand clones, 80% to 85% of them singletons, with over 15% in the top ten. V lost 3 bases to trimming and J lost 4 bases, with 15 bases between them. In germline, CDR1 is KGHSH, CDR2 LQKENI. The CDR3 spans 15 residues. The chain employs TRBV18 and TRBJ1-2, with D possibly being TRBD1 (6 bases). The material sequenced was peripheral blood. This TCR derives from a woman older than 75 with active or convalescent COVID-19. The CDR3 here is CASSPQQGSSYGYTF. CDR3 nucleotides: TGTGCCAGCTCACCCCAGCAGGGGAGTTCCTATGGCTACACCTTC.